This T cell receptor (beta chain) was sequenced during a study of molecular identifiers for immune sequencing clone quantification (dated by TCRdb to between 2017 and 2018). A note on the overall study: In a replicate experiment, RNA from 20,000 or 100,000 naive CD8 T cells was split into five aliquots, four of which were sequenced. CD8 T cells were used in a methods study to benchmark molecular-identifier clustering-based TCR repertoire sequencing (MIDCIRS) and TCR RNA copy counting. The research as a whole found: Naive libraries contained spiked-in Jurkat TCR RNA (approximately ten copies' worth), which is not part of the donor repertoire. Clones above 20 RNA copies held over 97% of molecules in CMV-specific effector cells but under 1% in naive cells. Modeling estimated about three recovered TCR RNA copies per cell, compared with about 10 by digital PCR, which implies about 32% capture efficiency. Even against a background of some 920,000 naive CD8 T cells, spiked-in Jurkat TCR RNA amounting to a single cell's worth was reported to be detectable. Identical TCR molecules sharing a barcode could cause highly expanded clone sizes to be underestimated. Without barcode sub-clustering, chimeric consensus sequences inflated TCR diversity; chimeras reached as high as 47%.

The method behind the library was PCR. The reads were generated on an Illumina HiSeq 4000. Preparation of bulk TCR libraries followed a previously described approach, with the TCR primers listed in Table S5. Purification of total RNA was performed with the Qiagen AllPrep DNA/RNA kit. Before any analysis, reads coming from multiple sequencing runs of the same library were combined into one pool. On the authors' methods: Only reads with exact TCR constant sequence were kept, trimmed to 150 nt, and grouped by their 12-nt molecular barcodes. Reads inside each barcode group were sub-clustered using a 15% Levenshtein threshold, and a quality-weighted consensus sequence was constructed for each RNA molecule. Non-functional sequences were excluded, and lower-count sequences lying one edit away from another sequence were also excluded. On the basis of fitting two negative binomial distributions, barcode sub-clusters with fewer than 20% of the maximum read count were discarded. Using fastp trimming at Q25 and MiXCR clonotype assembly, TCRdb reanalyzed the public sequencing data and kept in-frame beta chains. Every CDR3 protein is listed once, alongside the most common genes and DNA of its rows. The V and J calls reflect TCRdb's pipeline rather than the authors' work. The sample table contains about 320,000 distinct CDR3 sequences; only one count was recorded for roughly a fifth of them. Of the sample, under 0.95% is held by the ten largest clones.

This clonotype was found many times. Its antigen is unknown. One base away there is no much larger clone; base qualities are not given. Libraries of naive CD8 T cells were generated from around 20,000 to 1,000,000 sorted cells, with 10%, 30% or 50% of the purified RNA used. Naive CD8 T cells were FACS-sorted as CD8+CD4-CCR7+CD45RA+ on a BD FACSAria II into RLT Plus buffer. To test detection sensitivity, Jurkat RNA equal to 9 to 10 TCR copies was added to samples of roughly 19,000-1,100,000 naive CD8 T cells. Enrichment of CD8 T cells was done with RosetteSep CD8+ T Cell Enrichment Cocktail plus Ficoll-Paque, and ACK red cell lysis came afterward. At the junction V is shortened by 0 bases and J by 2 bases; bases outside the gene matches: 1. The CDR3 starts with the cysteine, ends with the phenylalanine, and has 13 residues. The sequence is cut down to CDR3 DNA, 39 bases in frame from base 1. The germline V gene (reference sequence) sets CDR1 to DFQATT and CDR2 to SNEGSKA.

This chain is built from TRBV20-1 and TRBJ2-7; 7 of the junction bases match TRBD1. This sequence was found in a human donor in good health. Some libraries in this study had Jurkat cell RNA spiked in. Sample: naive CD8+ T cells from blood, with Jurkat cell RNA spiked in. What the cell subset or site label conveys for this sample: FACS-sorted CD8+CD4-CCR7+CD45RA+ naive T cells. The CDR3 protein: CSAREGTAYEQYF. The bases are TGCAGTGCTAGAGAAGGGACAGCCTACGAGCAGTACTTC.